Following are 7 T cell receptor beta chains from one sample sequenced in a study of OX40 agonist ivuxolimab in advanced cancers. Libraries were prepared by immunoSEQ multiplex PCR; TCRdb keeps only in-frame clonotypes and omits some of them. The sample includes about 94,000 clones, over 75% seen only once; the top ten take under 0.35%. This specimen consisted of CD4+ or CD8+ T cells sorted from blood, obtained in a trial of the OX40 agonist ivuxolimab. These receptors were taken from an adult with an advanced solid tumor such as melanoma, head and neck, liver or kidney cancer.

This rearrangement joins TRBV18 to TRBJ1-4, with TRBD1 matching over 11 bases. The CDR3 is 14 residues long. Trimming cost V 6 bases and J 5 bases; bases outside gene matches: 2. Germline V gives CDR1 KGHSH, CDR2 LQKENI. CDR3 residues: CASSGTGGNEKLFF. The CDR3 DNA is TGTGCCAGCTCCGGGACAGGGGGGAATGAAAAACTGTTTTTT. Using reference TRBV18 and TRBJ1-4 for the parts outside the CDR3, the full variable domain is NAGVMQNPRHLVRRRGQEARLRCSPMKGHSHVYWYRQLPEEGLKFMVYLQKENIIDESGMPKERFSAEFPKEGPSILRIQQVVRGDSAAYFCASSGTGGNEKLFFGSGTQLSVL.

The table lists this clone with a count of one. This chain uses TRBV6-1 with TRBJ1-2; a possible D gene is TRBD1 (5 bases). Per germline, CDR1 MNHNS and CDR2 SASEGT. The CDR3 is 15 residues long. Trimming left V 4 bases short and J 4 bases short, with 16 bases between. The CDR3: CASSVEGKGAYGYTF. The CDR3 DNA follows: TGTGCCAGCAGTGTTGAAGGGAAAGGGGCCTATGGCTACACCTTC.

The V gene is TRBV7-3, the J gene TRBJ2-7; 10 bases fit TRBD2. In germline, CDR1 is SGHTA, CDR2 FQGTGA. V lost 5 bases and J lost 0; bases outside the gene matches: 7. The CDR3 has 16 residues. CDR3 amino acids: CASSPSSGGPSYEQYF. CDR3 coding DNA: TGTGCCAGCAGCCCTTCTAGCGGGGGCCCCTCCTACGAGCAGTACTTC.

V usage is TRBV10-1 and J usage is TRBJ1-1, with a weak D call TRBD1 (6 bases). The CDR3 runs to 15 residues. Germline lookup yields CDR1 WNHNN and CDR2 SYGVQD (reference sequence). V was shortened by 6 bases and J by 0 bases, with 14 bases between the two germline ends. In nucleotides, the CDR3 is TGCGCCAGCAGCGGCCCGGGGGGGCTGAACACTGAAGCTTTCTTT. Translation: CASSGPGGLNTEAFF.

The rearrangement links TRBV2 to TRBJ2-5, with 7 bases aligning to TRBD1. Trimming took 2 bases from V and 0 from J; bases not matched to a gene: 3. CDR1 and CDR2 from the germline V gene are SNHLY and FYNNEI. CDR3 size: 15 residues. CDR3: CASSEFGTDQETQYF. For the CDR3, the DNA is TGTGCCAGCAGTGAATTTGGGACAGACCAAGAGACCCAGTACTTC. Variable domain in full (rest from reference TRBV2 and TRBJ2-5): EPEVTQTPSHQVTQMGQEVILRCVPISNHLYFYWYRQILGQKVEFLVSFYNNEISEKSEIFDDQFSVERPDGSNFTLKIRSTKLEDSAMYFCASSEFGTDQETQYFGPGTRLLVL.

The chain is built from TRBV5-1 and TRBJ2-5; no reliable D call. CDR1 and CDR2 from the germline V gene are SGHRS and YFSETQ. The CDR3 length is 16 residues. V gave up 0 bases and J gave up 5 bases, with 17 bases separating them. Here the CDR3 reads CASSLESILAGETQYF. The CDR3 bases are TGCGCCAGCAGCTTGGAGAGCATATTAGCCGGGGAGACCCAGTACTTC.

This clone came up a few times. At the DNA level, this CDR3 is encoded by other sequences in the same sample as well. The CDR3 region has the DNA TGCAGTGCTAGAGATCATCCTGGCTACACCTTC. Its protein is CSARDHPGYTF. The J gene is TRBJ1-2, the V gene TRBV20-1; D not certain. The CDR3 spans 11 residues. The V gene lost 0 bases and the J gene lost 7 bases, with 6 bases spanning the gap. Germline V gene data show CDR1 as DFQATT and CDR2 as SNEGSKA (reference sequence).